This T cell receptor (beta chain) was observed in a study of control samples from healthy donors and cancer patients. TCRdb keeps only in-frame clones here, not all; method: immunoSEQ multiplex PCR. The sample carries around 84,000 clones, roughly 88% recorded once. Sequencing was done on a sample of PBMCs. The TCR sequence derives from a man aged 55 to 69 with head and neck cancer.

The CDR3 bases are TGTGCCAGCAGCTCCCCAAGCAATGAGCAGTTCTTC. Residues: CASSSPSNEQFF. The chain combines TRBV3-1 (or the pseudogene TRBV3-2) with TRBJ2-1, with D unresolved. The CDR3 length is 12 residues. Germline V gene sequence: CDR1 LGHDT, CDR2 YNNKEL (reference sequence). V lost 5 bases to trimming and J lost 6 bases, with 8 bases between them.